These 17 T cell receptor beta chains came from one sample sequenced in a study of blood T cell repertoires in COVID-19. Sequencing used immunoSEQ multiplex PCR; TCRdb keeps in-frame clones, though not all of them. The repertoire includes under 250,000 clones, approximately 90% of them detected once, and around 1.2% sits in the top ten. The sample consisted of peripheral blood. Receptor source: a man aged 25-45 years with acute or convalescent COVID-19.

The chain has TRBV27 and TRBJ2-3; 10 nucleotides align to TRBD2. Germline V CDR1 and CDR2: MNHEY, SMNVEV (reference sequence). This CDR3 has 17 amino acids. The junction had 8 bases not matched to a gene; V was cut back by 5 bases and J by 0 bases. CDR3 in DNA: TGTGCCAGCAGTCTAGGACTAGCGGTTACTAGCACAGATACGCAGTATTTT. It encodes CASSLGLAVTSTDTQYF.

This clone was detected once. V usage is TRBV14 and J usage is TRBJ2-1; the match to TRBD1 covers 11 bases. Germline assignment: CDR1 SGHDN and CDR2 FVKESK. The CDR3 extends over 15 amino acids. After removal of 3 bases from V and 5 bases from J, the junction contained 3 bases not matched to a gene. In DNA form, the CDR3 reads TGTGCCAGCAGCCAGGGACAGGGGGTTCACAATGAGCAGTTCTTC. It translates to CASSQGQGVHNEQFF.

The V and J genes are TRBV6-5 and TRBJ1-5, with D possibly being TRBD1 (5 bases). Trimming pared 8 bases from V and 3 bases from J, leaving 17 bases between. CDR3 length: 15 residues. Germline lookup yields CDR1 MNHEY and CDR2 SVGAGI. This CDR3 reads CASRFQQVPNQPQHF. The CDR3 DNA reads as TGTGCCAGCCGGTTCCAACAGGTTCCCAATCAGCCCCAGCATTTT.

The V gene is TRBV5-8, the J gene TRBJ2-1; 7 bases line up with TRBD1. CDR3 length equals 15 residues. Germline V gene lookup returns CDR1 SGHTS and CDR2 YDEGEE. V dropped 5 bases and J dropped 3; count of bases not matched to a gene: 8. The CDR3 here is CASSNPGQNYNEQFF. CDR3 in DNA: TGTGCCAGCAGTAATCCGGGACAGAACTACAATGAGCAGTTCTTC.

This chain uses TRBV6-5 with TRBJ1-2; 10 bases align to TRBD1. The ends lost 5 bases at V and 2 bases at J; junction bases unmatched: 2. The CDR3 totals 14 residues. Germline lookup yields CDR1 MNHEY and CDR2 SVGAGI. The CDR3 DNA sequence: TGTGCCAGCAGTATGGGACAGGGGAACTATGGCTACACCTTC. Protein sequence: CASSMGQGNYGYTF.

The CDR3 loop reads CASSQQDRGHTEAFF. CDR3 DNA: TGTGCCAGCAGCCAACAGGACAGGGGGCACACTGAAGCTTTCTTT. The J gene is TRBJ1-1, the V gene TRBV4-2, with 11 bases lining up with TRBD1. CDR1 is LGHNA, CDR2 YNFKEQ, per germline. Losses at the gene ends were 2 bases for V and 3 bases for J; bases not matched to a gene: 2. This CDR3 has 15 amino acids.

V gene TRBV29-1 combines with J gene TRBJ2-1, with D possibly matching TRBD2 (5 bases). The CDR3 is 12 residues long. With 7 bases removed from V and 6 bases from J, the gap between germline ends came to 13 bases. Germline assignment: CDR1 SQVTM and CDR2 ANQGSEA. In nucleotides, the CDR3 is TGCAGCGCCGCACTAGATCTCAATGAGCAGTTCTTC. Its translation is CSAALDLNEQFF.

This clone was detected a few times. The genes are TRBV4-2 and TRBJ1-1, with 9 bases that match TRBD1. CDR1 and CDR2 from the germline V gene are LGHNA and YNFKEQ. V trimming: 0 bases; J trimming: 8 bases; junction bases outside the gene matches: 7. The CDR3 has 15 residues. CDR3 amino acids: CASSQEGTGYEEAFF. The CDR3 nucleotides are TGTGCCAGCAGCCAAGAGGGGACAGGGTATGAGGAAGCTTTCTTT.

V gene TRBV19 combines with J gene TRBJ2-1, with TRBD2 identical over 14 bases. CDR3 length equals 15 residues. Germline values: CDR1 LNHDA, CDR2 SQIVND (reference sequence). Trimming cost V 5 bases and J 10 bases; bases outside gene matches: 7. DNA for the CDR3: TGTGCCAGTAGTGCCCGACTAGCGGGGGGGTTCGAGCAGTTCTTC. Translated, it gives CASSARLAGGFEQFF.

The chain carries TRBV11-3 and TRBJ2-2; 7 nucleotides match TRBD1. The V gene end was trimmed by 4 bases and the J gene end by 0 bases; junction bases not matched to a gene: 2. Germline-derived CDR1 and CDR2 are SGHNT and YENEEA. The CDR3 has 15 residues. CDR3 amino acids: CASSSGTANTGELFF. CDR3 nucleotides: TGTGCCAGCAGCTCCGGGACAGCGAACACCGGGGAGCTGTTTTTT.

The CDR3 here is CASSFIPSVSYEQYF. DNA for the CDR3: TGTGCCAGCAGCTTTATACCTAGCGTCTCCTACGAGCAGTACTTC. The rearrangement joins TRBV11-2 to TRBJ2-7, with D perhaps TRBD2 (6 bases). This CDR3 spans 15 amino acids. Germline-derived CDR1 and CDR2 are SGHAT and FQNNGV. V lost 3 bases to trimming and J lost 0 bases, with 12 bases between them.

The V call is TRBV15, the J call TRBJ2-1, with D possibly matching TRBD2 (5 bases). The CDR3 is 15 amino acids. Germline V lookup: CDR1 LNHNV, CDR2 YYDKDF (reference sequence). Trimming took 1 base from V and 1 from J, leaving 8 bases between them. CDR3 sequence reads: CATSRGESSYNEQFF. The DNA of the CDR3 is TGTGCCACCAGCAGAGGGGAGAGTTCCTACAATGAGCAGTTCTTC. Using reference TRBV15 and TRBJ2-1 for the parts outside the CDR3, the full variable domain is DAMVIQNPRYQVTQFGKPVTLSCSQTLNHNVMYWYQQKSSQAPKLLFHYYDKDFNNEADTPDNFQSRRPNTSFCFLDIRSPGLGDTAMYLCATSRGESSYNEQFFGPGTRLTVL.

The chain carries TRBV28 and TRBJ2-5, with TRBD2 matching over 8 bases. Trimming took 4 bases from V and 5 from J; bases not matched to a gene: 12. The CDR3 consists of 16 residues. CDR1 and CDR2 (germline): MDHEN, SYDVKM. Here the CDR3 DNA reads TGTGCCAGCAGTTCTGTGACGGGAGGGCTTCTGGAGACCCAGTACTTC. Amino acid sequence: CASSSVTGGLLETQYF.

J is TRBJ2-3 and V is TRBV7-3, with 12 bases matching TRBD2. Losses at the gene ends were 5 bases for V and 6 bases for J; bases not matched to a gene: 9. The CDR3 sequence is 16 residues long. The germline gives CDR1 SGHTA, CDR2 FQGTGA. CDR3 DNA: TGTGCCAGCAGCCTAGGACCTAGCGGGAGGGGTGATACGCAGTATTTT. It specifies CASSLGPSGRGDTQYF.

The rearrangement uses TRBV14 and TRBJ2-7, with TRBD2 matching 10 bases. V lost 4 bases, J lost 2 bases, and 5 bases stayed unmatched. CDR1 and CDR2 from the germline V gene are SGHDN and FVKESK. The CDR3 is 15 residues long. The CDR3 DNA is TGTGCCAGCAGCCCCCAAGCGGGGGGGCCCTACGAGCAGTACTTC. Amino acids: CASSPQAGGPYEQYF.

This clone came up a few times. V usage is TRBV5-1 and J usage is TRBJ2-1, with 7 positions matching TRBD1. Per germline, CDR1 SGHRS and CDR2 YFSETQ. Trimming at V came to 4 bases and at J to 0 bases, leaving 7 bases not matched to a gene. The CDR3 extends over 16 amino acids. The CDR3 bases are TGCGCCAGCAGCCGAGGGGGCGCAATCTCCTACAATGAGCAGTTCTTC. Translated, it gives CASSRGGAISYNEQFF.

The gene calls are TRBV24-1 and TRBJ2-2, with D perhaps matching TRBD2 (5 bases). The CDR3 totals 16 residues. The germline V gene encodes CDR1 KGHDR and CDR2 SFDVKD. The V gene lost 3 bases and the J gene lost 1 base, with 11 bases spanning the gap. In DNA form, the CDR3 reads TGTGCCACCAGTGATGCAACTGGGAGGAACACCGGGGAGCTGTTTTTT. As protein: CATSDATGRNTGELFF.